Listed here is a single TCR beta chain. This PCR relied on a set of 60 Vbeta primers and 13 Jbeta primers. Sequencing used immunoSEQ multiplex PCR; TCRdb keeps in-frame clones, though not all of them. Here the sample spans around 180,000 clones, around 80% being singletons. The sample comes from a study of cytomegalovirus exposure and HLA in healthy donors. CDR1 is SGHRS, CDR2 YFSETQ, per germline. Trimming removed 0 bases from V and 5 bases from J, with 8 bases in between. The CDR3 consists of 13 residues. The sequencing input was PBMCs. The TCR originated in a woman younger than 45 in good health and CMV-seropositive. The rearrangement links TRBV5-1 to TRBJ2-5; D ambiguous. In DNA form, the CDR3 reads TGCGCCAGCAGCTTGGGTCCTCTGGAGACCCAGTACTTC. Its protein is CASSLGPLETQYF. The full variable domain, rest sourced from reference TRBV5-1 and TRBJ2-5, is KAGVTQTPRYLIKTRGQQVTLSCSPISGHRSVSWYQQTPGQGLQFLFEYFSETQRNKGNFPGRFSGRQFSNSRSEMNVSTLELGDSALYLCASSLGPLETQYFGPGTRLLVL.